Each of the 7 T cell receptor beta chains below was sequenced from the same sample in a study of shared clonotypes between healthy human individuals (dated by TCRdb to 2018 to 2020). For the CD8 naive samples, CD45RO-negative cells were positively selected for CCR7, yielding a CD45RA+CCR7+ population from which TemRA cells were excluded. The library was obtained by the immunoSEQ multiplex PCR assay. This immuneACCESS table, as held by TCRdb, lists in-frame sequences with V and J called but not all clones. Of the missing ones, under half trace to an unresolved V gene in checked studies; the others have no known cause. The sample includes hundreds of thousands of clones, with approximately 96% observed a single time. The ten largest clones represent less than 0.13% of the sample. The sample consisted of naive CD8+ T cells sorted from blood. The label giving this sample's cell subset or site can be read as: CD45RA+CCR7+. The receptors originated from a woman in her thirties in good health.

This rearrangement joins TRBV2 to TRBJ2-7, with 10 positions matching TRBD2. CDR1 is SNHLY and CDR2 is FYNNEI in the germline V gene. J was trimmed by 5 bases and V by 10 bases; bases with no gene match: 11. The CDR3 has 14 residues. The CDR3 reads CATIVLAGEHEQYF. The CDR3 DNA reads as TGTGCCACAATTGTGCTAGCGGGAGAGCACGAGCAGTACTTC.

This clone was seen more than once but under ten times. V gene TRBV27 combines with J gene TRBJ1-5; D is unresolved. This CDR3 has 15 amino acids. Germline CDR1 and CDR2: MNHEY and SMNVEV (reference sequence). V lost 3 bases and J 1 base, leaving 10 bases between the germline ends. CDR3 sequence (DNA): TGTGCCAGCAGTTTCACAGCCCTGAGCAATCAGCCCCAGCATTTT. It codes for CASSFTALSNQPQHF.

The V call is TRBV9, the J call TRBJ2-3, with TRBD2 matching over 7 bases. Germline V gives CDR1 SGDLS, CDR2 YYNGEE. Trimming removed 3 bases from V and 4 bases from J; junction bases left unmatched: 14. The CDR3 runs 17 residues. This chain's CDR3 is CASSAFDFAGAADTQYF. The CDR3 DNA follows: TGTGCCAGCAGCGCCTTCGATTTTGCGGGAGCGGCAGATACGCAGTATTTT.

The rearrangement links TRBV11-2 to TRBJ2-7, with D perhaps matching TRBD1 (7 bases). V lost 4 bases and J 3 bases, leaving 16 bases between the germline ends. The CDR3 spans 15 residues. From germline, CDR1 is SGHAT and CDR2 FQNNGV. CDR3 sequence: CASSSGAGGVYEQYF. CDR3 DNA sequence: TGTGCCAGCAGCTCGGGGGCAGGGGGTGTCTACGAGCAGTACTTC.

The CDR3 bases are TGTGCCAGCAGTTTTTCCAAACTAAATCAGCCCCAGCATTTT. Translation: CASSFSKLNQPQHF. The chain couples TRBV27 to TRBJ1-5; D remains unclear. The V and J ends lost 3 bases and 4 bases respectively, with 10 bases between them. Germline V gene lookup returns CDR1 MNHEY and CDR2 SMNVEV (reference sequence). This CDR3 region has 14 residues.

The chain carries TRBV5-1 and TRBJ2-7; possibly TRBD1 for D (7 bases). Trimming shortened V by 2 bases and J by 0 bases, and 27 bases separated the two germline ends. The CDR3 covers 20 residues. Germline V CDR1 and CDR2: SGHRS, YFSETQ. The CDR3 spells CASSFSTIISQGGSSYEQYF. The CDR3 DNA is TGCGCCAGCAGCTTCTCCACCATAATTTCCCAGGGGGGTAGCTCCTACGAGCAGTACTTC.

The rearrangement uses TRBV6-5 and TRBJ2-7; D not certain. CDR3 length equals 15 residues. The V gene lost 0 bases and the J gene lost 0 bases, with 9 bases spanning the gap. Germline CDR1 and CDR2: MNHEY and SVGAGI. The CDR3 DNA reads as TGTGCCAGCAGTTACTCGTTGCCAGGCTCCTACGAGCAGTACTTC. Amino acids: CASSYSLPGSYEQYF.